A single sample is the source of the 6 T cell receptor beta chains below, sequenced in a study of regulatory T cells in long-lasting Graves disease. TCR beta libraries were built with iRepertoire HTBI primers and Arm-PCR of CDR3 regions. MiXCR was run by TCRdb on the multiplex PCR reads, yielding one entry per CDR3 protein. The table has 350,000 to 500,000 distinct CDR3 sequences, roughly 17% seen once. The sample's time point: newly diagnosed GD, antithyroid drugs for less than 3 months. Following extraction of RNA from PBMCs, that RNA was used to make the TCR library. The same specimen was also included in a second study, on T cells in Graves' hyperthyroidism and ophthalmopathy.

The source was peripheral blood mononuclear cells (PBMCs), collected at new diagnosis, from a patient treated with antithyroid drugs. The receptors stem from a young woman with Graves disease.

V usage is TRBV19 and J usage is TRBJ1-2; 9 bases fit TRBD1. V was clipped by 6 bases and J by 3 bases; unmatched bases: 2. The germline V gene has CDR1 LNHDA and CDR2 SQIVND (reference sequence). This CDR3 has 13 residues. This CDR3 reads CASSGTGHYGYTF. For the CDR3, the DNA is TGTGCCAGTAGCGGGACAGGGCACTATGGCTACACCTTC.

This clonotype was seen more than once but under ten times. The V call is TRBV6-4, the J call TRBJ1-4; D perhaps matches TRBD1 (6 bases). The germline gives CDR1 MRHNA, CDR2 SNTAGT. This CDR3 is 17 amino acids long. V was clipped by 7 bases and J by 0 bases, with 18 bases between them. The CDR3 nucleotides read TGTGCCAGCACCGGGACATACTATTTGACAACTAATGAAAAACTGTTTTTT. Protein product: CASTGTYYLTTNEKLFF.

The table lists this clonotype with a few counts. CDR3 in DNA: TGTGCCAGTAGTATTAGGGGGCTCACTGAAGCTTTCTTT. Its translation is CASSIRGLTEAFF. The chain has TRBV19 and TRBJ1-1; TRBD1 matches 7 bases. This CDR3 is built from 13 residues. The germline CDR1 and CDR2 sequences are LNHDA and SQIVND (reference sequence). The V segment lost 3 bases and the J segment 4 bases; nucleotides outside the gene matches: 2.

This clonotype was found once. The chain employs TRBV6-1 and TRBJ2-4, with TRBD2 matching 8 bases. The CDR3 is made up of 15 amino acids. V was pared by 10 bases and J by 8 bases, with 16 bases of the junction left unmatched. Germline CDR1 and CDR2: MNHNS and SASEGT. The CDR3 loop is CATQGSGSFADIQYF. In nucleotides, the CDR3 is TGTGCCACCCAAGGAAGCGGGAGTTTCGCGGACATTCAGTACTTC.

This clonotype occurred many times. The chain couples TRBV28 to TRBJ2-7; D might be TRBD2 (5 bases). The germline V gene encodes CDR1 MDHEN and CDR2 SYDVKM. The V end lost 6 bases, the J end lost 2 bases, and 17 bases lay between the germline ends. This CDR3 contains 15 residues. The CDR3 nucleotides are TGTGCCAGCAGCCATACACGTCGGGGAACCTACGAGCAGTACTTC. This codes for CASSHTRRGTYEQYF.

V usage is TRBV9 and J usage is TRBJ2-1; perhaps TRBD1 as D (5 bases). This CDR3 region has 14 residues. CDR1 and CDR2 (germline): SGDLS, YYNGEE. The V and J ends lost 2 bases and 2 bases respectively, with 8 bases between them. Here the CDR3 reads CASSVWGAYNEQFF. CDR3 coding DNA: TGTGCCAGCAGCGTTTGGGGCGCCTACAATGAGCAGTTCTTC.